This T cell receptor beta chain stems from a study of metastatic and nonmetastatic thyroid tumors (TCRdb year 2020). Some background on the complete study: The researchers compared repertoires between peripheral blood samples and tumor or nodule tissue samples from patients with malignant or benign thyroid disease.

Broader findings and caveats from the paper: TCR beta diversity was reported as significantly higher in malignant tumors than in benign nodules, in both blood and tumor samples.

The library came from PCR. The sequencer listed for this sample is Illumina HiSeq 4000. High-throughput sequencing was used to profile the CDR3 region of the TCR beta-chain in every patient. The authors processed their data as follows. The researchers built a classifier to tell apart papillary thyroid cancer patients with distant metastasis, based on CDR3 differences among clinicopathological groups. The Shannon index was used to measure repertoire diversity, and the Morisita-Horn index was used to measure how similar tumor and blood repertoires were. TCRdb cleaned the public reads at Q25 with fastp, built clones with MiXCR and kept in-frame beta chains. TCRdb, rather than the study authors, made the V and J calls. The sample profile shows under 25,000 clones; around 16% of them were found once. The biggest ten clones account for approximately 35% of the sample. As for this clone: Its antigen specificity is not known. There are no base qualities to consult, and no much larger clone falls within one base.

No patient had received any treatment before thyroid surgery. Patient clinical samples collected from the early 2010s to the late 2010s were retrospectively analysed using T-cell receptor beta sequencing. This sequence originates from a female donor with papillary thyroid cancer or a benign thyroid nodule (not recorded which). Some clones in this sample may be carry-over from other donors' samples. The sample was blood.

The base sequence is TGTGCCAGCAGCCTCCCTCCGTCAGCGGGAGAGGAGGGAGATACGCAGTATTTT. This translates into CASSLPPSAGEEGDTQYF. The chain uses TRBV11-2 and TRBJ2-3; 8 central nucleotides agree with TRBD2. The CDR3 sequence holds 18 residues, the cysteine and phenylalanine included. Only CDR3 DNA remains: 54 bases, in frame from the first base. As encoded in the germline V gene, CDR1 is SGHAT while CDR2 is FQNNGV. Relative to germline, V is missing 5 bases and J is missing 5 bases, with 18 bases of the junction outside any gene match.